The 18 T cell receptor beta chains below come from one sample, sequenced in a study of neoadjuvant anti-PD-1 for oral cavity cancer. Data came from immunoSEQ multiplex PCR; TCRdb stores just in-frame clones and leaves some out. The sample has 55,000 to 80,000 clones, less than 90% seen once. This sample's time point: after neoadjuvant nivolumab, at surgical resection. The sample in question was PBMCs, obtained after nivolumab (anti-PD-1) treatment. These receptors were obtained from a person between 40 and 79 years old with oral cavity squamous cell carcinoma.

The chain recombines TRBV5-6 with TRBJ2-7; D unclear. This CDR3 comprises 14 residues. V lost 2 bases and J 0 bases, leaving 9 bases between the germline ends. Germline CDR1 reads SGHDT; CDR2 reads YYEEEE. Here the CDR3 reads CASSFMGNSYEQYF. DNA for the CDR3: TGTGCCAGCAGCTTTATGGGGAACTCCTACGAGCAGTACTTC.

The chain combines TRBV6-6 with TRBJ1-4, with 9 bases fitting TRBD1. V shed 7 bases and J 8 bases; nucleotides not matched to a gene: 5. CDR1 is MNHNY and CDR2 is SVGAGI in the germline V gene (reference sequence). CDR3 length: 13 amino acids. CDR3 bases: TGTGCCAGCATACAGGGGGCTTGGGAAAAACTGTTTTTT. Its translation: CASIQGAWEKLFF.

CDR3 DNA sequence: TGTGCCAGCAGCCCTAAATCGGGTCAGCCCCAGCATTTT. It encodes CASSPKSGQPQHF. The V call is TRBV5-8, the J call TRBJ1-5; D gene uncertain. V was shortened by 4 bases and J by 6 bases, with 11 bases between the two germline ends. The CDR3 runs 13 residues. The germline V gene encodes CDR1 SGHTS and CDR2 YDEGEE.

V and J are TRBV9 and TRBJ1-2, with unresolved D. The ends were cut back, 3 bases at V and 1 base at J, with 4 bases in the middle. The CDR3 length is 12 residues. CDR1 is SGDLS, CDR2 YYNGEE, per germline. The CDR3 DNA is TGTGCCAGCAGCGGGATTAACTATGGCTACACCTTC. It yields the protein CASSGINYGYTF. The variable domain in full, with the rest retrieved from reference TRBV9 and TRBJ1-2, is DSGVTQTPKHLITATGQRVTLRCSPRSGDLSVYWYQQSLDQGLQFLIQYYNGEERAKGNILERFSAQQFPDLHSELNLSSLELGDSALYFCASSGINYGYTFGSGTRLTVV.

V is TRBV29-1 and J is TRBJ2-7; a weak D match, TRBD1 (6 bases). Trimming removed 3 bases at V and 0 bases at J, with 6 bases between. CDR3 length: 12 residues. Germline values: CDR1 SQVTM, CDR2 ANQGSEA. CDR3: CSVEDSSYEQYF. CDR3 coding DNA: TGCAGCGTTGAGGACAGCTCCTACGAGCAGTACTTC.

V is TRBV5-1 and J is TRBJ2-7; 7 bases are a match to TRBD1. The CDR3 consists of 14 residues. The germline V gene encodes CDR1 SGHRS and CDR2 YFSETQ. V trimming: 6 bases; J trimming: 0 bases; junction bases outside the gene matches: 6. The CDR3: CASNRGDSSYEQYF. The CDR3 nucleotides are TGCGCCAGCAACCGAGGGGACAGCTCCTACGAGCAGTACTTC.

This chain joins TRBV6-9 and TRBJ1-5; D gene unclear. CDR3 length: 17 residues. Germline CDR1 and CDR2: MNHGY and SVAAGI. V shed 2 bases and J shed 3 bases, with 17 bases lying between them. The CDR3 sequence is CASSYGVVRASNQPQHF. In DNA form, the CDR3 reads TGTGCCAGCAGTTATGGAGTGGTGAGGGCCTCCAATCAGCCCCAGCATTTT.

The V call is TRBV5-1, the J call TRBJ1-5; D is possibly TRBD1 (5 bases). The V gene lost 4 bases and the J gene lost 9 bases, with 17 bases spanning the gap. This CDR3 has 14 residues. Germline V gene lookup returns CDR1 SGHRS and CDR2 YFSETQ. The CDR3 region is CASSPGPPGGPQHF. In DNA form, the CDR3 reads TGCGCCAGCAGCCCCGGGCCCCCCGGGGGGCCCCAGCATTTT.

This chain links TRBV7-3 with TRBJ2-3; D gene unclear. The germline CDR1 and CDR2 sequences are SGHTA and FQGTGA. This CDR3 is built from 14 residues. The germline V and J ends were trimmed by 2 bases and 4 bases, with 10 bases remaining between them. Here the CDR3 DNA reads TGTGCCAGCAGCTTAGTAGATTTCGCAGATACGCAGTATTTT. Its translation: CASSLVDFADTQYF.

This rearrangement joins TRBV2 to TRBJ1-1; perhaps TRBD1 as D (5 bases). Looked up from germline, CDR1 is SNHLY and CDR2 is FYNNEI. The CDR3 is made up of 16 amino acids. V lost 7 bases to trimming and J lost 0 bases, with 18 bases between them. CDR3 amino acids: CASNPLQGIVNTEAFF. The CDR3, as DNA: TGTGCCAGCAATCCCCTCCAGGGAATCGTGAACACTGAAGCTTTCTTT.

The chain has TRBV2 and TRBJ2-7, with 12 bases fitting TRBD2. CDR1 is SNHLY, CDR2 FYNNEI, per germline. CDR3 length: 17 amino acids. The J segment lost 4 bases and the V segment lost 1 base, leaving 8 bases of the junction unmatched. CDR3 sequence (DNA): TGTGCCAGCAGTGAAGATATACTAGCGGGGGGCGTTTACGAGCAGTACTTC. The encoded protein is CASSEDILAGGVYEQYF.

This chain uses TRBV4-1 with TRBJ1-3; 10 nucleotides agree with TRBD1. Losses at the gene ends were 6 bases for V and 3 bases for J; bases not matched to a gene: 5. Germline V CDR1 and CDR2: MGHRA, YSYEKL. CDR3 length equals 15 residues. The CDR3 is CASRRQGAYGNTIYF. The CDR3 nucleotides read TGCGCCAGCAGACGACAGGGGGCTTATGGAAACACCATATATTTT.

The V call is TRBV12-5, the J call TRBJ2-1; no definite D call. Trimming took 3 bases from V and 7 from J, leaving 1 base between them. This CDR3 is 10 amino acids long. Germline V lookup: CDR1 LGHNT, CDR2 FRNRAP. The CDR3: CASGLNEQFF. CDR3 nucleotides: TGTGCTAGTGGTTTAAATGAGCAGTTCTTC.

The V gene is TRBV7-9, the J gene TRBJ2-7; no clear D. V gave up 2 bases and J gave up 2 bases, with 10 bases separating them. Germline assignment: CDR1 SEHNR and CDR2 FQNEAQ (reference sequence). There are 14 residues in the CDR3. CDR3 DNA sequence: TGTGCCAGCAGCTTACTGGACGTAGCCTACGAGCAGTACTTC. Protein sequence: CASSLLDVAYEQYF. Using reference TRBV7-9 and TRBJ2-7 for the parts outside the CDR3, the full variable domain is DTGVSQNPRHKITKRGQNVTFRCDPISEHNRLYWYRQTLGQGPEFLTYFQNEAQLEKSRLLSDRFSAERPKGSFSTLEIQRTEQGDSAMYLCASSLLDVAYEQYFGPGTRLTVT.

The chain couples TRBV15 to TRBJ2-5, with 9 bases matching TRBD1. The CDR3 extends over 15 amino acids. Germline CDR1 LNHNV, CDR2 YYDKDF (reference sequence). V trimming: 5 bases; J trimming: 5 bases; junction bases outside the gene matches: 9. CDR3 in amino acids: CATSGQTGGRETQYF. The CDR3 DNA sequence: TGTGCCACCAGCGGACAGACAGGGGGTCGTGAGACCCAGTACTTC.

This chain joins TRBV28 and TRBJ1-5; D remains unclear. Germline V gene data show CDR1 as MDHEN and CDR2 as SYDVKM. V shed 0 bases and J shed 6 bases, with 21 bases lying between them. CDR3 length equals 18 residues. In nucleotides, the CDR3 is TGTGCCAGCAGTTTATGGGATCCGGGATTTCCTGGTCGTCAGCCCCAGCATTTT. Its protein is CASSLWDPGFPGRQPQHF.

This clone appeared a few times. This chain's CDR3 is CASSESPELGNEQFF. In DNA form, the CDR3 reads TGCGCCAGCAGTGAGTCCCCAGAACTGGGCAATGAGCAGTTCTTC. V gene TRBV10-1 combines with J gene TRBJ2-1; D is unclear. V was trimmed by 0 bases and J by 6 bases, leaving 12 bases between them. The CDR3 contains 15 residues. Germline V gives CDR1 WNHNN, CDR2 SYGVQD (reference sequence).

CDR3 sequence: CASSLSQVSDTQYF. In DNA form, the CDR3 reads TGTGCCAGCAGCCTAAGCCAGGTATCGGATACGCAGTATTTT. The chain recombines TRBV4-2 with TRBJ2-3; D unclear. This CDR3 contains 14 residues. Looked up from germline, CDR1 is LGHNA and CDR2 is YNFKEQ. V was shortened by 4 bases and J by 6 bases, with 14 bases between the two germline ends.